This entry concerns a single T cell receptor (beta chain). Its antigen remains unknown. This CDR3 is 14 amino acids long. Germline V CDR1 and CDR2: SQVTM, ANQGSEA. The V gene lost 5 bases and the J gene lost 0 bases, with 13 bases spanning the gap. Sequencing was performed with immunoSEQ multiplex PCR; in TCRdb, only in-frame clones are kept and a portion is missing. The sample includes approximately 50,000 clones, roughly 85% seen only once; the top ten take 3% to 4.5%. This sample was taken from a study of OX40 agonist ivuxolimab in advanced cancers. About the research overall: At 0.01 to 10 mg/kg, ivuxolimab was administered intravenously to patients every 2 weeks. The dose-escalation group included hepatocellular carcinoma, melanoma, renal cell carcinoma and head and neck cancer. Study-level points and caveats: Antigens targeted by the expanded peripheral T cells were not determined.

The material sequenced was CD4+ or CD8+ T cells sorted from blood, taken in a trial of the OX40 agonist ivuxolimab. V usage is TRBV29-1 and J usage is TRBJ2-5, with D tentatively TRBD2 (6 bases). This clonotype originated in an adult with an advanced solid tumor such as melanoma, head and neck, liver or kidney cancer. The CDR3 bases are TGCAGCGTTTGGGACTTACCGTACCAAGAGACCCAGTACTTC. This gives the protein CSVWDLPYQETQYF.